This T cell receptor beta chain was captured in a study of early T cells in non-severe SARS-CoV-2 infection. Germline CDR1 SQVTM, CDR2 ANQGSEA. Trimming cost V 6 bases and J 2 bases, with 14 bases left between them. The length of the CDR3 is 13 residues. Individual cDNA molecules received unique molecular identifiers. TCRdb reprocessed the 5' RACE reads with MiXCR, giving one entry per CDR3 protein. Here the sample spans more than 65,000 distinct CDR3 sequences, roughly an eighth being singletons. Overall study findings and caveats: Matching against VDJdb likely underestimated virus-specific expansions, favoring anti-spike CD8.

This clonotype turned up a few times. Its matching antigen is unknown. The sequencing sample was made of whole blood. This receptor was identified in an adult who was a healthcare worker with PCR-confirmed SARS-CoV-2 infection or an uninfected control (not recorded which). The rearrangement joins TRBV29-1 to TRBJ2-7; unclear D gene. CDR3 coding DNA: TGCAGCGTCGCCGACGGACGTCCCTACGAGCAGTACTTC. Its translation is CSVADGRPYEQYF.